One sample yielded the 25 T cell receptor beta chains listed below, sequenced in a study of OX40 agonist ivuxolimab in advanced cancers. The table came from immunoSEQ multiplex PCR; TCRdb's copy has only in-frame clones and leaves some out. The table shows under 25,000 clones, with nearly 70% occurring only once. This material consisted of CD4+ or CD8+ T cells sorted from blood, taken in a trial of the OX40 agonist ivuxolimab. These receptor sequences come from an adult with an advanced solid tumor such as melanoma, head and neck, liver or kidney cancer.

This chain links TRBV4-2 with TRBJ2-5; 8 bases are shared with TRBD1. The DNA matches TRBJ2-7 better at its end, which makes the J call doubtful. The CDR3 is 17 amino acids. The germline CDR1 and CDR2 sequences are LGHNA and YNFKEQ. CDR3 residues: CASSERPSLDRVYEQYF. The CDR3 DNA follows: TGTGCCAGCAGCGAACGACCGAGTCTGGACAGGGTGTACGAGCAGTACTTC.

The gene calls are TRBV4-2 and TRBJ2-4, with 7 nucleotides matching TRBD2. V lost 0 bases and J lost 15; bases outside the gene matches: 11. CDR3 length: 14 residues. Per the germline V gene, CDR1 is LGHNA and CDR2 is YNFKEQ. The CDR3 sequence: CASSQDFAGEGRYF. The CDR3 nucleotides read TGTGCCAGCAGCCAAGATTTCGCCGGGGAGGGAAGGTACTTC.

The gene calls are TRBV5-4 and TRBJ2-7; either TRBD1 or TRBD2 may supply D (5 bases each). Trimming stripped 5 bases from V and 3 bases from J, with 24 bases between. In germline, CDR1 is SGHNT, CDR2 YYREEE (reference sequence). The CDR3 sequence is 17 residues long. The chain's CDR3 is CASSSTGTSGNYYEQYF. The CDR3 DNA follows: TGTGCCAGCAGTTCCACCGGGACCTCCGGCAACTACTACGAGCAGTACTTC.

This clone is medium-sized in the sample. The gene calls are TRBV28 and TRBJ1-3; D remains unclear. V dropped 0 bases and J dropped 0 bases, with 6 bases sitting between them. Per the germline V gene, CDR1 is MDHEN and CDR2 is SYDVKM. The CDR3 is 15 residues long. This CDR3 reads CASSLWGSSGNTIYF. The CDR3 DNA sequence: TGTGCCAGCAGTTTATGGGGGTCCTCTGGAAACACCATATATTTT.

This clone was recorded a few times. The chain carries TRBV9 and TRBJ2-2; 8 positions agree with TRBD1. With 3 bases clipped from V and 2 bases from J, the junction kept 15 bases outside the gene matches. The CDR3 is 19 amino acids. CDR1 and CDR2 from the germline V gene are SGDLS and YYNGEE. DNA for the CDR3: TGTGCCAGCAGCGCCCAACCGGGACAGGCCCTATTCAACACCGGGGAGCTGTTTTTT. This encodes CASSAQPGQALFNTGELFF.

The chain joins TRBV9 to TRBJ2-3; D may be TRBD2 (6 bases). With 0 bases removed from V and 0 bases from J, the gap between germline ends came to 11 bases. The CDR3 has 16 residues. The germline V gene encodes CDR1 SGDLS and CDR2 YYNGEE. The CDR3 sequence is CASSVGGAGSTDTQYF. CDR3 DNA sequence: TGTGCCAGCAGCGTAGGAGGGGCGGGAAGCACAGATACGCAGTATTTT.

This clone has just one count. J is TRBJ1-2 and V is TRBV5-5; D ambiguous. CDR1 is SGHKS, CDR2 YYEKEE, per germline (reference sequence). V lost 3 bases and J 8 bases, leaving 11 bases between the germline ends. The CDR3 consists of 12 residues. This chain's CDR3 is CASSYGSEGYTF. CDR3 nucleotide sequence: TGTGCCAGCAGCTACGGTTCTGAGGGCTACACCTTC.

The chain links TRBV6-1 to TRBJ2-2; 9 bases are shared with TRBD1. The CDR3 contains 15 residues. Trimming cost V 1 base and J 3 bases; bases outside gene matches: 0. Germline V gives CDR1 MNHNS, CDR2 SASEGT. The CDR3 sequence is CASSEGDRDTGELFF. The CDR3 DNA follows: TGTGCCAGCAGTGAAGGGGACAGGGACACCGGGGAGCTGTTTTTT.

The genes are TRBV11-2 and TRBJ2-2; no definite D call. Germline V gene lookup returns CDR1 SGHAT and CDR2 FQNNGV. V lost 3 bases, J lost 0 bases, and 5 bases lay in between. The CDR3 covers 14 residues. CDR3 sequence: CASSFYTNTGELFF. The CDR3 DNA is TGTGCCAGCAGCTTTTACACGAACACCGGGGAGCTGTTTTTT.

The V gene is TRBV19, the J gene TRBJ2-7; D possibly corresponds to TRBD2 (6 bases). Germline-derived CDR1 and CDR2 are LNHDA and SQIVND (reference sequence). The ends were cut back, 4 bases at V and 3 bases at J, with 13 bases in the middle. The CDR3 extends over 14 amino acids. As DNA, the CDR3 is TGTGCCAGTAGTACCGGGGAGGAGGGCTACGAGCAGTACTTC. Translation gives CASSTGEEGYEQYF. The whole variable domain, filled in from reference TRBV19 and TRBJ2-7, reads DGGITQSPKYLFRKEGQNVTLSCEQNLNHDAMYWYRQDPGQGLRLIYYSQIVNDFQKGDIAEGYSVSREKKESFPLTVTSAQKNPTAFYLCASSTGEEGYEQYFGPGTRLTVT.

The chain uses TRBV29-1 and TRBJ1-1; no clear D. CDR1 SQVTM and CDR2 ANQGSEA come from the germline V gene. Trimming left V 6 bases short and J 1 base short, with 9 bases between. The CDR3 is 12 residues long. DNA for the CDR3: TGCAGCGTCACGGACGGGAACACTGAAGCTTTCTTT. This translates into CSVTDGNTEAFF.

The gene calls are TRBV21-1 and TRBJ2-5; the table's TRBD2 call for D was not verified on the DNA. TRBV21-1 is noted as a pseudogene. The CDR3 contains 18 residues. The CDR3 protein is CASSKAGTSGGAEETQYF. In nucleotides, the CDR3 is TGTGCCAGCAGCAAAGCTGGGACTAGCGGGGGGGCCGAAGAGACCCAGTACTTC.

V gene TRBV4-3 combines with J gene TRBJ2-5, with 9 bases aligning to TRBD2. Looked up from germline, CDR1 is LGHNA and CDR2 is YSLEER. The CDR3 is 15 amino acids. V dropped 0 bases and J dropped 1; count of bases not matched to a gene: 0. For the CDR3, the DNA is TGCGCCAGCAGCCAAGAGCGGGGGGGCCAAGAGACCCAGTACTTC. Its protein product is CASSQERGGQETQYF.

Only one count was recorded for this clone. The CDR3 is CASSSTDQQETQYF. CDR3 coding DNA: TGTGCCAGCAGCTCAACGGACCAGCAAGAGACCCAGTACTTC. V is TRBV13 and J is TRBJ2-5; unclear D gene. Germline V CDR1 and CDR2: PRHDT, FYEKMQ (reference sequence). The CDR3 consists of 14 residues. The V end lost 4 bases, the J end lost 2 bases, and 11 bases lay between the germline ends.

As for this clone: A read error is the likely source, as a far larger clone sits one nucleotide away. This rearrangement joins TRBV5-8 to TRBJ2-4, with D perhaps TRBD1 (5 bases). This CDR3 is built from 16 residues. V gave up 2 bases and J gave up 1 base, with 13 bases separating them. Germline loops: CDR1 SGHTS, CDR2 YDEGEE. The CDR3 spells CASSFQGIGAKNIQYF. DNA of the CDR3: TGTGCCAGCAGCTTCCAGGGTATTGGGGCCAAAAACATTCAGTACTTC.

Written as DNA, the CDR3 is TGTGCCAGCAGGGAGGCGGGAGATACGCAGTATTTT. Protein: CASREAGDTQYF. The chain recombines TRBV6-6 with TRBJ2-3; D is possibly TRBD2 (5 bases). Germline loops: CDR1 MNHNY, CDR2 SVGAGI (reference sequence). The ends were cut back, 6 bases at V and 5 bases at J, with 9 bases in the middle. The CDR3 loop spans 12 amino acids.

The rearrangement links TRBV6-4 to TRBJ2-3; 8 bases are shared with TRBD2. V lost 9 bases, J lost 0 bases, and 11 bases stayed unmatched. The CDR3 is 16 residues long. CDR1 MRHNA and CDR2 SNTAGT come from the germline V gene. Written as DNA, the CDR3 is TGTGCCAGAAAAAAGCGGGAGCCACCTAGCACAGATACGCAGTATTTT. Translating gives CARKKREPPSTDTQYF.

This clone was found a few times. The same CDR3 arises from other DNA sequences in this sample as well. V usage is TRBV4-2 and J usage is TRBJ2-1, with 12 bases identical to TRBD2. Germline V gene sequence: CDR1 LGHNA, CDR2 YNFKEQ. The CDR3 covers 15 residues. V lost 3 bases, J lost 5 bases, and 2 bases stayed unmatched. This CDR3 reads CASSQLAGGNNEQFF. The CDR3 nucleotides are TGTGCCAGCAGCCAGCTAGCGGGGGGGAACAATGAGCAGTTCTTC.

The DNA for the CDR3 is TGTGCCAGCAGTTGGGGGACAGGCTCCTACGAGCAGTACTTC. The encoded protein is CASSWGTGSYEQYF. This sequence joins TRBV27 and TRBJ2-7, with 8 bases fitting TRBD1. V shed 4 bases and J 0 bases; nucleotides not matched to a gene: 2. The germline gives CDR1 MNHEY, CDR2 SMNVEV (reference sequence). The CDR3 is made up of 14 amino acids.

The chain carries TRBV6-5 and TRBJ1-4; perhaps TRBD1 as D (6 bases). This CDR3 region has 15 residues. Looked up from germline, CDR1 is MNHEY and CDR2 is SVGAGI. V dropped 0 bases and J dropped 4 bases, with 9 bases sitting between them. The CDR3 loop is CASSYSEQGNEKLFF. CDR3 coding DNA: TGTGCCAGCAGTTACTCGGAACAGGGTAATGAAAAACTGTTTTTT.

The J gene is TRBJ1-2, the V gene TRBV7-9; tentative D call: TRBD1 (6 bases). CDR3 length equals 14 residues. The germline gives CDR1 SEHNR, CDR2 FQNEAQ (reference sequence). Trimming left V 3 bases short and J 8 bases short, with 16 bases between. For the CDR3, the DNA is TGTGCCAGCAGCTTGCAAACAGGGAGTCGGGGCTACACCTTC. Translation: CASSLQTGSRGYTF.

This rearrangement joins TRBV7-2 to TRBJ2-3; D possibly corresponds to TRBD1 (6 bases). The CDR3 runs to 15 residues. Germline V CDR1 and CDR2: SGHTA, FQGNSA. Trimming left V 5 bases short and J 3 bases short, with 15 bases between. In DNA form, the CDR3 reads TGTGCCAGCAGCCTAGGACAGCCTACAACAGATACGCAGTATTTT. It yields the protein CASSLGQPTTDTQYF.

The CDR3 DNA reads as TGTGCCAGCAGCTCACTGGGGAACGCGGGGGGCGCATCCTACAATGAGCAGTTCTTC. Translation: CASSSLGNAGGASYNEQFF. The chain uses TRBV7-2 and TRBJ2-1, with 8 bases identical to TRBD2. The CDR3 has 19 amino acids. The V gene end was trimmed by 4 bases and the J gene end by 1 base; junction bases not matched to a gene: 15. The germline gives CDR1 SGHTA, CDR2 FQGNSA.

The V gene is TRBV5-4, the J gene TRBJ1-1, with D unclear. V lost 2 bases, J lost 3 bases, and 5 bases lay in between. The CDR3 is made up of 12 amino acids. Germline V gives CDR1 SGHNT, CDR2 YYREEE (reference sequence). The CDR3 DNA follows: TGTGCCAGCAGCTTAGCGTACACTGAAGCTTTCTTT. This gives the protein CASSLAYTEAFF.

The rearrangement uses TRBV7-2 and TRBJ2-7; D is undetermined. Germline V gene data show CDR1 as SGHTA and CDR2 as FQGNSA. The CDR3 loop spans 14 amino acids. V lost 2 bases, J lost 3 bases, and 11 bases lay in between. DNA of the CDR3: TGTGCCAGCAGCTTACCCAGAGTTGGCTACGAGCAGTACTTC. This sequence encodes CASSLPRVGYEQYF.